Listed below are T cell receptor beta chains from one sample, sequenced in a study of identifying expanded T cells in peripheral blood. The assay was immunoSEQ multiplex PCR, and TCRdb's table has in-frame clones only and misses some. The table includes 84,000 or so clones, about 90% detected once. Source material: blood. These receptors were taken from a person between 18 and 75 years old in good health. CDR3s leave out the opening cysteine and the closing phenylalanine or tryptophan.

v_call	j_call	cdr3_aa
TRBV2	TRBJ2-5	ASIRLGSVGETQY
TRBV30	TRBJ2-3	AWRPQGTDTQY
TRBV19	TRBJ2-2	ASTPLPNTGELF
TRBV19	TRBJ2-7	ASAPGQAYEQY
TRBV18	TRBJ2-1	ASSPRGPGHEQF
TRBV11-3	TRBJ2-1	ASSLDPYGGGVYNEQF
TRBV6-1	TRBJ1-2	ASSEGDVEPYGYT
TRBV30	TRBJ1-2	AWKAPGITNYGYT
TRBV18	TRBJ2-1	ASSPRQVNNEQF
TRBV7-9	TRBJ1-2	ASSLDGGSGYGYT
TRBV6-1	TRBJ2-2	ASRDGSKNTGELF
TRBV7-2	TRBJ2-7	ASSSQGAAGEQY
TRBV10-3	TRBJ1-1	AISPLTGGNTEAF
TRBV7-9	TRBJ1-1	ASSFTGNTEAF
TRBV5-1	TRBJ2-7	ASSRDGTYEQY
TRBV5-1	TRBJ2-7	ASSLAGGFSYEQY
TRBV4-3	TRBJ2-7	ASSRDYNYEQY
TRBV4-1	TRBJ1-2	ASSQEGAGYGGYT
TRBV12-5	TRBJ1-6	ASGPESPLH
TRBV14	TRBJ1-1	ASSRASEKVKAF
TRBV7-6	TRBJ2-1	ASSLAELAGGHNEQF
TRBV15	TRBJ1-4	ATSRTGLNEKLF
TRBV19	TRBJ2-5	ASSYTQRGETQY
TRBV19	TRBJ2-2	ASSMDLQGWGNTGELF
TRBV30	TRBJ2-1	AWSVAGGYNEQF
TRBV30	TRBJ1-6	AWKQGQSSYNSPLH
TRBV7-3	TRBJ2-1	ASSLFAENNEQF